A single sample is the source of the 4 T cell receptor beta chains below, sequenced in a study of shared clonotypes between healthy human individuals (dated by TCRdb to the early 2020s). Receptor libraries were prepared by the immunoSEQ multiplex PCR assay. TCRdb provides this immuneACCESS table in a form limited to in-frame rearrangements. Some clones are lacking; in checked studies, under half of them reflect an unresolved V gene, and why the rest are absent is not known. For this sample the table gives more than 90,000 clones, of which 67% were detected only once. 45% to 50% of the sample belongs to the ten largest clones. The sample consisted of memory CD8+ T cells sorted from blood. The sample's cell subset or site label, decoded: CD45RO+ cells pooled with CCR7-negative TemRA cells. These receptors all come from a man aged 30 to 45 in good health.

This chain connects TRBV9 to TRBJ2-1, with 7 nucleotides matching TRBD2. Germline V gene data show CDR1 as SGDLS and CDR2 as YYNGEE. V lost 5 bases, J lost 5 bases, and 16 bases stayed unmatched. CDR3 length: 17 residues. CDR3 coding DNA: TGTGCCAGCAGTTACACGGGAGGTGGGACTATCGACAATGAGCAGTTCTTC. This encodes CASSYTGGGTIDNEQFF.

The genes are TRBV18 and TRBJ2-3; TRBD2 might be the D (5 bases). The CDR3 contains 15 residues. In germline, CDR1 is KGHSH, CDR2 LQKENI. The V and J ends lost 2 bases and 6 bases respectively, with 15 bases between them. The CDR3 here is CASSPSIASGDTQYF. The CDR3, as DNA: TGTGCCAGCTCACCAAGCATAGCGTCGGGTGATACGCAGTATTTT.

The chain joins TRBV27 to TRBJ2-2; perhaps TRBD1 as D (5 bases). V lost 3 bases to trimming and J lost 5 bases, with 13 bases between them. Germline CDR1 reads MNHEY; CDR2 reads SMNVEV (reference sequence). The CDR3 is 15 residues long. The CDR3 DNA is TGTGCCAGCAGTTTTGACATCCGGACAACCGGGGAGCTGTTTTTT. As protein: CASSFDIRTTGELFF.

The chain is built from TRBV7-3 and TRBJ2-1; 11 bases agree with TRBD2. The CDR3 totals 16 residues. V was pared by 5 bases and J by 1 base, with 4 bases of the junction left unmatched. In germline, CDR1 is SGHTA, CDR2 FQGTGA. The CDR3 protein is CASSPTSGTSYNEQFF. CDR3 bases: TGTGCCAGCAGCCCGACTAGCGGGACGTCCTACAATGAGCAGTTCTTC.